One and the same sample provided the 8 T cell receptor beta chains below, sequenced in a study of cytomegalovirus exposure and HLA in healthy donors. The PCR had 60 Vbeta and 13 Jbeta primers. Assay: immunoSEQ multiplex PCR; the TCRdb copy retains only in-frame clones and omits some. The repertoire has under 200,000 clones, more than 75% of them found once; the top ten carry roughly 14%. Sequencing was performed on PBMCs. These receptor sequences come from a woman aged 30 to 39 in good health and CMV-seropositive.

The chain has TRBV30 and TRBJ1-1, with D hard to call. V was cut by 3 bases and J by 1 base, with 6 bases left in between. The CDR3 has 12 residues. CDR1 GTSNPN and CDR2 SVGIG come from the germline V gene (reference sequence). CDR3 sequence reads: CAWRTENTEAFF. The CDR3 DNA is TGTGCCTGGAGAACAGAGAACACTGAAGCTTTCTTT.

In DNA form, the CDR3 reads TGTGCCACCAGCAGAGGGTTGTGGGGAACAGGCTACACCGGGGAGCTGTTTTTT. Protein: CATSRGLWGTGYTGELFF. The V gene is TRBV15, the J gene TRBJ2-2; TRBD1 might be the D (5 bases). The CDR3 loop spans 18 amino acids. The ends were cut back, 1 base at V and 3 bases at J, with 18 bases in the middle. CDR1 and CDR2 from the germline V gene are LNHNV and YYDKDF (reference sequence). The whole variable domain, remainder taken from reference TRBV15 and TRBJ2-2, is DAMVIQNPRYQVTQFGKPVTLSCSQTLNHNVMYWYQQKSSQAPKLLFHYYDKDFNNEADTPDNFQSRRPNTSFCFLDIRSPGLGDTAMYLCATSRGLWGTGYTGELFFGEGSRLTVL.

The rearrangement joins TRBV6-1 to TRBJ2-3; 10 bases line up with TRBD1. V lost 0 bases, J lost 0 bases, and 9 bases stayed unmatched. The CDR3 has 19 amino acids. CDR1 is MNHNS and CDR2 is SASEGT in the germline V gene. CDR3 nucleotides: TGTGCCAGCAGTGAAGCCCATATTTGGACAGGGGGTAGCACAGATACGCAGTATTTT. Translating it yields CASSEAHIWTGGSTDTQYF.

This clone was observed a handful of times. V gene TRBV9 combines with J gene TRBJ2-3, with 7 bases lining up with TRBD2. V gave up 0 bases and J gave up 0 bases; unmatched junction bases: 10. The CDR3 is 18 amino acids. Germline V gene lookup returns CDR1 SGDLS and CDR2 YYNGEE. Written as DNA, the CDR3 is TGTGCCAGCAGCGTAGCTACGTGGACTAGGGCTAGCACAGATACGCAGTATTTT. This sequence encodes CASSVATWTRASTDTQYF.

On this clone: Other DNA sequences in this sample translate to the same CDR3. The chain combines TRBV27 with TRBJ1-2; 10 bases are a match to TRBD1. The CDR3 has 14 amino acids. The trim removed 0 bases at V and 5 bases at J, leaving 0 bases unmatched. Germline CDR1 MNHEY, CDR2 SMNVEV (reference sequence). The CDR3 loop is CASSLSGQGYGYTF. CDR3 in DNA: TGTGCCAGCAGTTTATCGGGACAGGGGTATGGCTACACCTTC.

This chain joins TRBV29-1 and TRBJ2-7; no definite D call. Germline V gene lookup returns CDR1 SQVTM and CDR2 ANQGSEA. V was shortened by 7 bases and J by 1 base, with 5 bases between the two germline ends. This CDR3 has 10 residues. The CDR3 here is CSAGSYEQYF. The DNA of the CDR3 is TGCAGCGCGGGTTCCTACGAGCAGTACTTC.

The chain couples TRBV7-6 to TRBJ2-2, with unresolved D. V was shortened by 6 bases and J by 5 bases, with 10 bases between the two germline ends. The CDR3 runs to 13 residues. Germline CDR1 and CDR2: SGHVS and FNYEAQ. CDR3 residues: CASRPTQTGELFF. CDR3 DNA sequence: TGTGCCAGCAGACCAACGCAGACCGGGGAGCTGTTTTTT.

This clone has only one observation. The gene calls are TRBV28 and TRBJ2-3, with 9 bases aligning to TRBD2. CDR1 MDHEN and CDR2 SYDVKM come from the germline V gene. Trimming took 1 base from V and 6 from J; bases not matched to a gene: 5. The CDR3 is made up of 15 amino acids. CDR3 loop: CASSLYSLAGDTQYF. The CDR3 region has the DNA TGTGCCAGCAGTTTATATTCGCTAGCGGGGGATACGCAGTATTTT.